This T cell receptor beta chain comes out of a study of blood T cell repertoires in COVID-19. Background on the study: The samples span acute and convalescent COVID-19 from the United States, Italy and Spain. Sources were T cells, B-cell-depleted T cells, or PBMCs; the material itself was cDNA or gDNA.

V was shortened by 1 base and J by 6 bases, with 6 bases between the two germline ends. The CDR3 is 13 residues long. Germline CDR1 SGHNT, CDR2 YENEEA. Per the original data handling: For nucleated cells, counts were estimated from reference gene primer amplification. Method: immunoSEQ multiplex PCR; TCRdb's copy keeps in-frame clones and lacks some. Clonal size and the V and J genes are those of that table, whereas D and trimming came from the DNA. Here the sample spans 100,000 to 140,000 clones, around four fifths being singletons. This rearrangement joins TRBV11-3 to TRBJ2-2; D is undetermined. Source material: peripheral blood. This clonotype originated in a man aged 65-85 years with acute or convalescent COVID-19. The CDR3 region is CASSLVFAGELFF. CDR3 nucleotide sequence: TGTGCCAGCAGCTTAGTATTCGCCGGGGAGCTGTTTTTT.